What follows are 32 T cell receptor beta chains derived from one specimen sequenced in a study of T cells after yellow fever vaccination. Using its own MiXCR run on the 5' RACE reads, TCRdb lists one record per CDR3 protein. The sample records 350,000 or so distinct CDR3 sequences, 8.1% being singletons. This specimen was PBMCs, taken about 49 days after the first yellow fever vaccination. Receptor source: a man younger than 35 who received the YFV17D yellow fever vaccine.

The chain uses TRBV5-1 and TRBJ2-7; 7 bases align to TRBD1. This CDR3 spans 15 amino acids. J gave up 3 bases and V 1 base, and 7 bases lay outside the gene matches. The germline CDR1 and CDR2 sequences are SGHRS and YFSETQ. As DNA, the CDR3 is TGCGCCAGCAGCTTGTTGACAGGGATAGGCTACGAGCAGTACTTC. As protein: CASSLLTGIGYEQYF.

The rearrangement uses TRBV6-5 and TRBJ2-2, with D tentatively TRBD1 (6 bases). The germline gives CDR1 MNHEY, CDR2 SVGAGI. This CDR3 has 16 residues. The V end lost 2 bases, the J end lost 1 base, and 11 bases lay between the germline ends. The CDR3 DNA reads TGTGCCAGCAGTTACGGAGGACAGCGGAACACCGGGGAGCTGTTTTTT. Its protein is CASSYGGQRNTGELFF.

This sequence joins TRBV2 and TRBJ2-7, with D unclear. Trimming took off 0 bases at V and 2 bases at J, with 11 bases between the two ends. This CDR3 region has 15 residues. The germline V gene has CDR1 SNHLY and CDR2 FYNNEI. The chain's CDR3 is CASSEAPTPTYEQYV. The CDR3 DNA reads TGTGCCAGCAGTGAAGCGCCCACACCCACCTACGAGCAGTACGTC.

This clonotype was counted only a few times. The chain employs TRBV4-3 and TRBJ2-5; TRBD2 matches at 7 bases. Germline CDR1 reads LGHNA; CDR2 reads YSLEER. This CDR3 contains 14 residues. V lost 0 bases to trimming and J lost 9 bases; unmatched junction nucleotides: 7. The CDR3 DNA sequence: TGCGCCAGCAGCCAAGATAGGTGGGGGGGGGCCCAGTACTTC. Protein: CASSQDRWGGAQYF.

This clonotype was picked up a small number of times. The genes are TRBV15 and TRBJ1-1, with 9 bases identical to TRBD1. This CDR3 has 16 amino acids. The trim removed 5 bases at V and 1 base at J, leaving 8 bases unmatched. Germline V gene lookup returns CDR1 LNHNV and CDR2 YYDKDF (reference sequence). The CDR3 here is CATSSSLDRGNTEAFF. CDR3 nucleotide sequence: TGTGCCACCAGCTCCTCCTTGGACAGGGGGAACACTGAAGCTTTCTTT. Together with reference TRBV15 and TRBJ1-1, the CDR3 gives the full variable domain: DAMVIQNPRYQVTQFGKPVTLSCSQTLNHNVMYWYQQKSSQAPKLLFHYYDKDFNNEADTPDNFQSRRPNTSFCFLDIRSPGLGDTAMYLCATSSSLDRGNTEAFFGQGTRLTVV.

This chain links TRBV7-2 with TRBJ1-2; TRBD1 aligns across 7 bases. The CDR3 is 14 amino acids. Germline V CDR1 and CDR2: SGHTA, FQGNSA. The V segment lost 6 bases and the J segment 5 bases; nucleotides outside the gene matches: 9. CDR3 in DNA: TGTGCCAGCAGACCCTGGGACAGACCATATGGCTACACCTTC. It yields the protein CASRPWDRPYGYTF.

The chain combines TRBV12-3 or TRBV12-4 with TRBJ1-1, with D uncertain. V dropped 2 bases and J dropped 4 bases, with 14 bases sitting between them. This CDR3 has 15 residues. CDR3 region: CASSLFGSGVTEAFF. The CDR3, as DNA: TGTGCCAGCAGTTTATTTGGCAGCGGCGTCACTGAAGCTTTCTTT.

The V and J genes are TRBV11-2 and TRBJ2-3, with TRBD1 identical over 7 bases. Germline assignment: CDR1 SGHAT and CDR2 FQNNGV. Trimming cost V 5 bases and J 5 bases; bases outside gene matches: 13. There are 16 residues in the CDR3. The CDR3 nucleotides are TGTGCCAGCAGCCCCTATATAGACAGGGCGGGAGATACGCAGTATTTT. Protein: CASSPYIDRAGDTQYF.

This clonotype was counted a few times. The chain recombines TRBV6-1 with TRBJ2-1; 7 positions match TRBD2. The CDR3 spans 16 residues. Germline V CDR1 and CDR2: MNHNS, SASEGT. After removal of 5 bases from V and 4 bases from J, the junction contained 11 bases not matched to a gene. For the CDR3, the DNA is TGTGCCAGCAGTCGACTAGCTCCGCAGGCTTACAATGAGCAGTTCTTC. Translation: CASSRLAPQAYNEQFF.

The table lists this clonotype with a few counts. The V gene is TRBV7-9, the J gene TRBJ2-7; D possibly corresponds to TRBD1 (6 bases). The CDR3 loop spans 15 amino acids. Trimming removed 3 bases from V and 3 bases from J, with 15 bases in between. Germline V CDR1 and CDR2: SEHNR, FQNEAQ (reference sequence). CDR3 residues: CASSLSGGRLYEQYF. The CDR3 DNA reads as TGTGCCAGCAGCTTGTCTGGGGGCCGCCTCTACGAGCAGTACTTC.

This clonotype was observed a few times. This chain uses TRBV5-1 with TRBJ1-6, with 8 bases that match TRBD1. With 0 bases clipped from V and 10 bases from J, the junction kept 3 bases outside the gene matches. Germline assignment: CDR1 SGHRS and CDR2 YFSETQ. The CDR3 sequence is 14 residues long. The CDR3 coding sequence is TGCGCCAGCAGCTTGGCCAGGGGGCGGTCACCCCTCCACTTT. Protein sequence: CASSLARGRSPLHF.

There are a few counts of this clonotype. The chain uses TRBV4-3 and TRBJ2-7, with D maybe TRBD1 (5 bases). The germline V gene encodes CDR1 LGHNA and CDR2 YSLEER. V shed 8 bases and J shed 3 bases, with 14 bases lying between them. This CDR3 region has 13 residues. The CDR3 reads CASSQGVIYEQYF. CDR3 DNA: TGCGCCAGCTCACAAGGGGTGATCTACGAGCAGTACTTC.

This clonotype appeared a few times. The chain combines TRBV6-2 or TRBV6-3 with TRBJ1-1, with 7 positions matching TRBD1. The CDR3 contains 13 residues. With V trimmed by 7 bases and J by 4 bases, 6 bases remained unmatched. Germline loops: CDR1 MNHEY, CDR2 SVGEGT. The CDR3 reads CASTQQGSTEAFF. The CDR3 DNA sequence: TGTGCCAGCACTCAACAGGGGTCCACTGAAGCTTTCTTT.

This clonotype was counted between two and nine times. The rearrangement uses TRBV28 and TRBJ1-5; D ambiguous. This CDR3 is 12 amino acids long. Between the trimmed V and J ends, which lost 7 bases and 9 bases, there was a span of 13 bases. Per the germline V gene, CDR1 is MDHEN and CDR2 is SYDVKM. Written as DNA, the CDR3 is TGTGCCAGCATCAAGGGTCAGTGGCCCCAGCATTTT. Encoded protein: CASIKGQWPQHF.

This clonotype was detected only a few times. The chain couples TRBV28 to TRBJ1-6, with D uncertain. The CDR3 loop spans 11 amino acids. Trimming removed 2 bases at V and 10 bases at J, with 3 bases between. CDR1 MDHEN and CDR2 SYDVKM come from the germline V gene. CDR3 loop: CASSLRSPLHF. Here the CDR3 DNA reads TGTGCCAGCAGTTTAAGGTCACCCCTCCACTTT. The full variable domain, rest sourced from reference TRBV28 and TRBJ1-6, is DVKVTQSSRYLVKRTGEKVFLECVQDMDHENMFWYRQDPGLGLRLIYFSYDVKMKEKGDIPEGYSVSREKKERFSLILESASTNQTSMYLCASSLRSPLHFGNGTRLTVT.

This clonotype occurred a few times. V gene TRBV4-1 combines with J gene TRBJ2-5; TRBD2 agrees at 9 bases. CDR3 length equals 15 residues. Germline V gene data show CDR1 as MGHRA and CDR2 as YSYEKL. V lost 4 bases and J lost 5; bases outside the gene matches: 8. CDR3: CASSLKTSGGETQYF. CDR3 coding DNA: TGCGCCAGCAGCCTTAAGACTAGCGGTGGGGAGACCCAGTACTTC.

The sample holds a few counts of this clonotype. The CDR3 nucleotides are TGTGCCAGCAGCAGGAGGACAGCGGGCGGCACTGAAGCTTTCTTT. Its protein is CASSRRTAGGTEAFF. The rearrangement joins TRBV7-9 to TRBJ1-1; D might be TRBD1 (6 bases). CDR1 is SEHNR, CDR2 FQNEAQ, per germline (reference sequence). The CDR3 length is 15 residues. V was pared by 5 bases and J by 4 bases, with 17 bases between.

The chain is built from TRBV5-1 and TRBJ2-6; D may be TRBD2 (6 bases). The CDR3 runs to 16 residues. Germline CDR1 SGHRS, CDR2 YFSETQ. Trimming removed 4 bases from V and 3 bases from J, with 14 bases in between. The CDR3 region is CASSTEGSGGANVLTF. The CDR3 coding sequence is TGCGCCAGCAGCACGGAGGGGTCTGGTGGGGCCAACGTCCTGACTTTC. Drawing the rest from reference TRBV5-1 and TRBJ2-6, the complete variable domain is KAGVTQTPRYLIKTRGQQVTLSCSPISGHRSVSWYQQTPGQGLQFLFEYFSETQRNKGNFPGRFSGRQFSNSRSEMNVSTLELGDSALYLCASSTEGSGGANVLTFGAGSRLTVL.

This clonotype was counted only a few times. V usage is TRBV12-3 or TRBV12-4 and J usage is TRBJ2-3, with D tentatively TRBD1 (6 bases). Trimming cost V 6 bases and J 0 bases, with 13 bases left between them. The CDR3 extends over 15 amino acids. CDR3 sequence: CASRPRGKSTDTQYF. The CDR3 coding sequence is TGTGCCAGCAGGCCCAGGGGTAAGAGCACAGATACGCAGTATTTT.

The chain couples TRBV4-3 to TRBJ1-5; D is unclear. Deletions cut 0 bases from V and 0 bases from J, with 9 bases between. Germline CDR1 reads LGHNA; CDR2 reads YSLEER. The CDR3 extends over 16 amino acids. CDR3 DNA: TGCGCCAGCAGCCAAGAGCCAGGATATAGCAATCAGCCCCAGCATTTT. This sequence encodes CASSQEPGYSNQPQHF.

This clonotype was counted between two and nine times. In DNA form, the CDR3 reads TGTGCCAGCTGGATAGAAGGGGAAGGATCCTATAATTCACCCCTCCACTTT. Translated: CASWIEGEGSYNSPLHF. The chain is built from TRBV5-6 and TRBJ1-6, with D perhaps TRBD1 (5 bases). Germline CDR1 reads SGHDT; CDR2 reads YYEEEE. Deletions cut 7 bases from V and 1 base from J, with 18 bases between. There are 17 residues in the CDR3.

This clonotype was seen more than once but under ten times. The chain links TRBV9 to TRBJ2-1; TRBD2 aligns across 13 bases. V gave up 0 bases and J gave up 10 bases; unmatched junction bases: 4. CDR3 length: 15 residues. Germline CDR1 and CDR2: SGDLS and YYNGEE. The CDR3 loop is CASSVGLAGGGEQFF. In nucleotides, the CDR3 is TGTGCCAGCAGCGTAGGACTAGCGGGGGGAGGGGAGCAGTTCTTC. Full variable domain (missing parts from reference TRBV9 and TRBJ2-1): DSGVTQTPKHLITATGQRVTLRCSPRSGDLSVYWYQQSLDQGLQFLIQYYNGEERAKGNILERFSAQQFPDLHSELNLSSLELGDSALYFCASSVGLAGGGEQFFGPGTRLTVL.

This clonotype was found a few times. The chain couples TRBV6-2 or TRBV6-3 to TRBJ2-7, with 8 bases that match TRBD1. The V gene end was trimmed by 6 bases and the J gene end by 6 bases; junction bases not matched to a gene: 7. Germline-derived CDR1 and CDR2 are MNHEY and SVGEGT. The CDR3 has 13 amino acids. The CDR3 protein is CASSSDRGGEQYV. CDR3 DNA sequence: TGTGCCAGCAGCTCAGACAGGGGAGGCGAGCAGTACGTC.

This clonotype has only a few counts. The chain carries TRBV12-3 or TRBV12-4 and TRBJ1-2; no clear D gene. V lost 5 bases, J lost 2 bases, and 9 bases lay in between. The length of the CDR3 is 13 residues. In nucleotides, the CDR3 is TGTGCCAGCAGTCCCGCCCTCAACTATGGCTACACCTTC. Its translation is CASSPALNYGYTF.

The table lists this clonotype with a few counts. The chain employs TRBV25-1 and TRBJ2-7, with 9 positions matching TRBD1. CDR1 is MGHDK and CDR2 is SYGVNS in the germline V gene. This CDR3 comprises 14 residues. With 2 bases clipped from V and 6 bases from J, the junction kept 5 bases outside the gene matches. The CDR3 is CASSERQGVPEQYV. CDR3 DNA: TGTGCCAGCAGTGAAAGACAGGGGGTTCCCGAGCAGTACGTC.

This clonotype has just a few counts. V usage is TRBV4-1 and J usage is TRBJ1-6; D possibly corresponds to TRBD1 (6 bases). Germline lookup yields CDR1 MGHRA and CDR2 YSYEKL. The CDR3 extends over 17 amino acids. V lost 4 bases, J lost 7 bases, and 20 bases lay in between. CDR3 sequence: CASSPSRLQGRNSPLHF. Written as DNA, the CDR3 is TGCGCCAGCAGCCCATCCCGGCTTCAGGGGAGGAATTCACCCCTCCACTTT.

This clonotype was counted at least ten times. This chain joins TRBV9 and TRBJ1-1; 10 bases map to TRBD1. V lost 4 bases, J lost 2 bases, and 17 bases stayed unmatched. The CDR3 contains 19 residues. Germline V gives CDR1 SGDLS, CDR2 YYNGEE. The CDR3 spells CASSTPRGQGTSLNTEAFF. The CDR3 nucleotides read TGTGCCAGCAGCACCCCCCGGGGACAGGGGACCTCCCTAAACACTGAAGCTTTCTTT.

Ten or more counts support this clonotype. This sequence joins TRBV27 and TRBJ2-7; 9 nucleotides align to TRBD2. The V gene's germline CDR1 is MNHEY and CDR2 SMNVEV (reference sequence). The CDR3 covers 12 residues. The CDR3 bases are TGCGATAAGGGACTAGCTACGGCCGAGCAGTACGTC. Protein sequence: CDKGLATAEQYV.

The CDR3 DNA reads as TGTGCCAGCAGCCAAGGCCTCTGGGTAGCGGGGTCAGATACGCAGTATTTT. Translated, it gives CASSQGLWVAGSDTQYF. The chain is built from TRBV3-1 and TRBJ2-3; 8 nucleotides agree with TRBD2. Unmatched junction bases numbered 10, after V lost 1 base and J lost 4 bases. Germline CDR1 LGHDT, CDR2 YNNKEL (reference sequence). The CDR3 spans 17 residues.

With regard to this clonotype: Sequence at one end of the junction differs from germline and may be a read error. The chain uses TRBV3-1 and TRBJ2-1, with D perhaps given as TRBD1 or TRBD2 (5 bases each). This CDR3 is 13 amino acids long. From germline, CDR1 is LGHDT and CDR2 YNNKEL (reference sequence). CDR3 residues: CASSQDVTRRGVF. The CDR3 DNA follows: TGTGCCAGCAGCCAAGACGTAACTAGACGAGGGGTCTTC.

There are a few counts of this clonotype. The chain carries TRBV5-4 and TRBJ1-1, with a tentative D call TRBD1 (5 bases). Germline V gives CDR1 SGHNT, CDR2 YYREEE (reference sequence). The CDR3 extends over 12 amino acids. Trimming took off 4 bases at V and 5 bases at J, with 9 bases between the two ends. CDR3 nucleotide sequence: TGTGCCAGCAGCATAGGGGAGACTGAAGCTTTCTTT. Amino acid sequence: CASSIGETEAFF.

V usage is TRBV27 and J usage is TRBJ2-7; the D gene is possibly TRBD2 (5 bases). Germline loops: CDR1 MNHEY, CDR2 SMNVEV (reference sequence). This CDR3 contains 15 residues. Trimming stripped 5 bases from V and 6 bases from J, with 20 bases between. The CDR3 reads CASSPQEAYSFEQYV. The CDR3 coding sequence is TGTGCCAGCAGTCCCCAGGAGGCCTACTCGTTCGAGCAGTACGTC.